This T cell receptor beta chain was sequenced during a study of blood T cell repertoires in COVID-19 (dated by TCRdb to between 2020 and 2021). With respect to the entire study: Samples from collaborators originated in the United States, Italy and Spain and spanned both the acute and convalescent phases of COVID-19. The prospective study material was composed of cDNA or gDNA derived from T cells, B-cell-depleted T cells, or PBMCs. Deeply sampled blood TCRbeta repertoires from subjects exposed to, actively infected with, or recovered from COVID-19 were included in the dataset. The repertoires were made available in a free public database intended to serve as a resource for research on the immune response to SARS-CoV-2. Samples were obtained from the ongoing ImmuneRACE study (first 160 participants) and from some 1,300 subjects provided by 6 global collaborators. Sample metadata almost always included a de-identified subject ID, COVID-19 status, age in years and sex. HLA class I and class II types, where available, came from metadata supplied by the sample provider rather than from assay-based typing. The investigation overall reported the following: Clinical and demographic metadata were provided uncurated, with the amount varying by source and participant.

One collaborating source in Seattle enrolled patients while the patients were actively infected and followed the patients over time throughout the course of disease. Each collaborating institution followed its own protocols to collect whole blood in K2EDTA tubes. For TCRbeta analysis, collaborator samples were shipped as frozen whole blood, as isolated PBMCs, or as DNA extracted from either sample type. In the germline V gene (reference sequence), CDR1 corresponds to WNHNN and CDR2 to SYGVQD. Ends trimmed: V by 6 bases, J by 2 bases; bases unmatched to a gene: 5. Including cysteine and phenylalanine, the CDR3 has 17 amino acids. The retained sequence is limited to the CDR3, 51 bases, with the frame set at the first base. This clone was observed at least ten times. No antigen is known for it. No qualities accompany the bases; no much larger clone lies one base away. TCRbeta CDR3 regions were amplified from genomic DNA by means of the immunoSEQ Assay, a bias-controlled multiplex PCR. The authors processed their data as follows. The number of nucleated cells in each sample was estimated from the amplification of reference gene primers within the assay. To quantify the absolute abundance of each unique TCRbeta CDR3 rearrangement, sequence reads were collapsed and filtered. For each sample, productive Simpson clonality was calculated as the square root of Simpson's diversity index across productive rearrangements. This is the immuneACCESS table as TCRdb keeps it, with only in-frame sequences that have V and J called. A part of the clones is gone; compared with another copy, unresolved V genes explain less than half, and the rest is unexplained. The DNA was the basis for D and trimming; V, J and clone size are from that table. In all, the sample holds hundreds of thousands of clones, and around 89% of those were seen once. The ten largest clones represent 5% to 6.5% of the sample.

The clonotype comes from a woman in her 30s with COVID-19, enrolled during active disease. The sequencing sample was made of peripheral blood. This chain joins TRBV10-1 to TRBJ2-2, with 14 central nucleotides matching TRBD2. In nucleotides, the sequence is TGCGCCAGCAGACCCGGGACTAGCGGGGGAAACACCGGGGAGCTGTTTTTT. This gives the protein CASRPGTSGGNTGELFF.